This paragraph reports one TCR beta chain. Its antigen is not yet known. One end of the junction does not line up with germline, which may come from a read error. Ficoll-Paque density gradient centrifugation was used to isolate PBMCs. The data stem from a study of T-cell memory formation after mild COVID-19 (TCRdb year 2021). With regard to the full study: Most TCR sequence clusters were specific to one of the two donors. T-cell clones expanding and contracting after mild COVID-19 in a couple of donors were tracked by longitudinal TCRalpha and TCRbeta repertoire sequencing. Two young, previously healthy adult volunteers, one female and one male, were included in the cohort. The investigation overall reported the following: Clones that contracted from day 15 to 85 showed balanced CD4/CD8 phenotypes, whereas a second wave of clones that expanded from day 15 to 37 leaned towards CD4+. SARS-CoV-2 specificity of the second-wave clones peaking on day 37 was not confirmed. Some responding clones were detected in pre-infection memory, suggesting pre-existing cross-reactive memory T cells joined the SARS-CoV-2 response. Only a couple of mild cases were covered in the study, and larger cohorts including severe cases with pre-infection samples were considered necessary. Contracting CD4+ clones were located mainly in the CM and EM memory subsets, whereas CD8+ clones were found to be enriched in EMRA.

The CDR3 measures 20 amino acids from cysteine to phenylalanine. The sequence is cut down to CDR3 DNA, 60 bases in frame from base 1. The run used an Illumina NovaSeq 6000. TCRalpha and TCRbeta cDNA libraries were built by 5'RACE with constant-segment primers, adding sample barcodes and unique molecular identifiers. Trizol reagent was used to extract RNA from every sample. The libraries were amplified in two PCR steps, and the second step added a second sample barcode and Illumina TruSeq adapters. Sequencing of the libraries was done on an Illumina NovaSeq, producing 2 x 150 bp paired-end reads. The authors processed their data as follows. Demultiplexing of reads and collapsing into UMI-guided consensus sequences were performed with migec v1.2.7. Using mixcr v2.1.11, UMI consensuses were aligned to TRA and TRB V and J templates and then assembled into clonotypes. Expanded or contracted clonotypes were those called significant by both edgeR and NoisET, with noise models trained on biological replicates. For edgeR calls, the thresholds were a false discovery rate-adjusted p below 0.01 and a log2 fold-change of 1. PCA with hierarchical clustering of max-normalized trajectories of the 1000 most abundant clonotypes was used as exploratory dynamics analysis. Separately sequenced CD4+ and CD8+ repertoires were used to assign the CD4 or CD8 phenotype of responding clones. TCRdb reanalyzed the raw reads on its own, using fastp at Q25 for trimming and MiXCR for clone calling, and kept in-frame beta chains. Rows matching on CDR3 protein sequence are summarized as one entry with the most common DNA and genes. TCRdb, not the authors, supplied the V and J calls. The sample includes 360,000 or so distinct CDR3 sequences, with 25% to 30% observed a single time. Clones ranked in the top ten supply about 14% of the sample.

Sequenced sample: PBMCs or a T cell subset sorted from them (not recorded which). This TCR came from an adult woman who had mild COVID-19 (a few samples of this study predate the infection). The sample titles of this study are shuffled in the database, so cell type and time point are left out; the donor was told from shared clones. Recombination linked TRBV23-1 to TRBJ2-1; TRBD1 aligns with 10 central bases. TRBV23-1 is classed as an ORF, of uncertain function. The nucleotides are TGCGCCAGGAGTCCCCCAATAGCTATGGGACAGGGGTTTAAACCTAATGAGCAGTTCTTC. The encoded protein is CARSPPIAMGQGFKPNEQFF.